This TCR beta chain derives from a study of T cells expressing NK-cell markers. Study details: Repertoires of TCR beta were obtained from T cells sorted as CD3+CD56+NKG2C+, CD3+CD56+NKG2C- and CD3+CD56-NKG2C+. Study conclusions and caveats: In a group of several donors, dominant NKG2C+ clonotypes represented roughly 1.0-7.0% of CD8+ T cells. Also leading the CD3+CD56-NKG2C+ fraction in a few donors were these clonotypes. It was still unclear whether expanded NKG2C+ T cell clones were HCMV specific.

About this clonotype: Its antigen remains unidentified.

TCRdb reprocessed the 5' RACE reads and stores each CDR3 protein as one record, lacking DNA. The sample table includes almost 450,000 distinct CDR3 sequences. Germline lookup yields CDR1 MNHEY and CDR2 SVGAGI. The CDR3 has 17 amino acids. The sequenced sample was blood T cells: a sorted CD56 or NKG2C T cell subset, CD4+ or CD8+ T cells, or bulk PBMC T cells (not recorded which). The chain couples TRBV6-5 to TRBJ1-2; there is no DNA to check the TCRdb D call of TRBD1. This clonotype originated in a woman between 18 and 70 years old in good health. The CDR3 here is CASSYSRTGGAIGGYTF.